This paragraph reports one T cell receptor beta chain. This record comes from a study of T cell responses to AZD1222 COVID-19 vaccine. Sequencing used immunoSEQ multiplex PCR; TCRdb keeps in-frame clones, though not all of them. In the table there are 150,000 to 200,000 clones, about 90% of which are singletons. The receptor was derived from an adult who received the AZD1222 COVID-19 vaccine. The source was peripheral blood, collected 28 days after the second AZD1222 dose.

CDR3 protein: CASSSRPGQGPYGYTF. DNA for the CDR3: TGTGCCAGTAGTTCACGTCCGGGACAGGGGCCCTATGGCTACACCTTC. This sequence joins TRBV19 and TRBJ1-2, with 10 bases matching TRBD1. The CDR3 runs to 16 residues. The germline gives CDR1 LNHDA, CDR2 SQIVND (reference sequence). V trimming: 5 bases; J trimming: 4 bases; junction bases outside the gene matches: 10. Filled out from reference TRBV19 and TRBJ1-2, the complete variable domain reads DGGITQSPKYLFRKEGQNVTLSCEQNLNHDAMYWYRQDPGQGLRLIYYSQIVNDFQKGDIAEGYSVSREKKESFPLTVTSAQKNPTAFYLCASSSRPGQGPYGYTFGSGTRLTVV.